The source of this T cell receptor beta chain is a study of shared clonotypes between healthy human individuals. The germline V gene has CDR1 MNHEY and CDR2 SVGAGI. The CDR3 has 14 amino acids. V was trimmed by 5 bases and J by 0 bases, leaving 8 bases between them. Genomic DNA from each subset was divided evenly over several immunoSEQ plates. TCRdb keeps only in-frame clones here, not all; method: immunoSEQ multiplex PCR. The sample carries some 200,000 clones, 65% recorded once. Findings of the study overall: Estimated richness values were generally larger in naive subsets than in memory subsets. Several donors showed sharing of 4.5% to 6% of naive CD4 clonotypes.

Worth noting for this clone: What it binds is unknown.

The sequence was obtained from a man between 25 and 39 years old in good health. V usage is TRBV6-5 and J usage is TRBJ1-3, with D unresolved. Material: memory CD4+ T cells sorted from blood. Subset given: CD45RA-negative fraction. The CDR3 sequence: CASSRTNSGNTIYF. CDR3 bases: TGTGCCAGCAGTAGGACGAACTCTGGAAACACCATATATTTT.